This T cell receptor beta chain was sequenced in a study of cytomegalovirus exposure and HLA in healthy donors. General study findings and limits: Most TCRs appeared rarely, but some public TCRs recurred in many donors.

CDR3 length equals 14 residues. Per the germline V gene, CDR1 is WSHSY and CDR2 is SAAADI. V lost 5 bases to trimming and J lost 1 base, with 11 bases between them. The PCR used 60 Vbeta and 13 Jbeta primers. Some clones are missing from TCRdb's copy, which holds only in-frame ones; the method was immunoSEQ multiplex PCR. Of 160,000 or so clones in the sample, around 80% were seen once. There were likely unrecorded immune exposures, though donors were nominally healthy when sampled. Regarding this clone: The antigen is undetermined.

The sequencing sample was made of PBMCs. The J gene is TRBJ1-1, the V gene TRBV10-2; D is unresolved. The receptor's source is a man aged 40-50 years in good health and CMV-seronegative. This CDR3 reads CASSRTGENTEAFF. The DNA of the CDR3 is TGCGCCAGCAGTAGAACGGGAGAGAACACTGAAGCTTTCTTT.